These 8 T cell receptor beta chains originate from one sample sequenced in a study of metastatic and nonmetastatic thyroid tumors. Thyroid surgery was performed in patients who had received no treatment beforehand. TCRdb re-called the PCR reads via MiXCR. The table records tens of thousands of clones, about 17% of them present only once. What was sequenced was blood. These receptors were taken from a female donor with papillary thyroid cancer or a benign thyroid nodule (not recorded which). Some clones in this sample may be carry-over from other donors' samples.

This clone has just a few counts. V gene TRBV24-1 combines with J gene TRBJ2-1; D perhaps matches TRBD1 (5 bases). Per the germline V gene, CDR1 is KGHDR and CDR2 is SFDVKD. The CDR3 is 14 residues long. Trimming took off 6 bases at V and 4 bases at J, with 12 bases between the two ends. CDR3 protein: CATSWTWGYNEQFF. CDR3 DNA: TGTGCCACCAGTTGGACATGGGGATACAATGAGCAGTTCTTC.

This chain links TRBV5-1 with TRBJ2-3; no clear D gene. Trimming left V 3 bases short and J 8 bases short, with 16 bases between. Germline V CDR1 and CDR2: SGHRS, YFSETQ. CDR3 size: 14 residues. CDR3 in amino acids: CASSSVLSMGTQYF. The DNA of the CDR3 is TGCGCCAGCAGCTCGGTACTCTCCATGGGTACGCAGTATTTT.

This clone was observed many times. The rearrangement joins TRBV30 to TRBJ1-6, with D unresolved. The CDR3 has 15 amino acids. V gave up 0 bases and J gave up 5 bases, with 11 bases separating them. Germline values: CDR1 GTSNPN, CDR2 SVGIG (reference sequence). CDR3 amino acids: CAWSVRGEHNSPLHF. Written as DNA, the CDR3 is TGTGCCTGGAGTGTAAGAGGAGAACATAATTCACCCCTCCACTTT.

This clone occurred many times. The chain joins TRBV15 to TRBJ2-1; D perhaps matches TRBD1 (5 bases). CDR1 and CDR2 from the germline V gene are LNHNV and YYDKDF (reference sequence). The CDR3 is 15 residues long. V dropped 1 base and J dropped 6 bases, with 13 bases sitting between them. In DNA, the CDR3 is TGTGCCACCAGCAGAGGAGGCTTAAGGGGCAATGAGCAGTTCTTC. This sequence encodes CATSRGGLRGNEQFF. Supplemented by reference TRBV15 and TRBJ2-1, the full variable domain reads DAMVIQNPRYQVTQFGKPVTLSCSQTLNHNVMYWYQQKSSQAPKLLFHYYDKDFNNEADTPDNFQSRRPNTSFCFLDIRSPGLGDTAMYLCATSRGGLRGNEQFFGPGTRLTVL.

This clone was observed at least ten times. This CDR3 reads CATSTPTSGNEQFF. For the CDR3, the DNA is TGTGCCACCAGCACCCCAACTAGCGGCAATGAGCAGTTCTTC. The chain carries TRBV15 and TRBJ2-1; 8 nucleotides agree with TRBD2. This CDR3 is built from 14 residues. CDR1 LNHNV and CDR2 YYDKDF come from the germline V gene (reference sequence). V lost 4 bases and J lost 6; bases outside the gene matches: 5.

In its sample, this clone was seen a few times. This chain connects TRBV28 to TRBJ2-1, with TRBD1 as a possible D gene (5 bases). The germline gives CDR1 MDHEN, CDR2 SYDVKM. V gave up 1 base and J gave up 14 bases, with 21 bases separating them. The CDR3 contains 15 residues. CDR3 residues: CASSLSRAGRGEKFF. CDR3 DNA sequence: TGTGCCAGCAGTTTATCCAGGGCTGGCCGAGGAGAGAAGTTCTTC.

This clone was detected ten times or more. This could be a read error, since a much larger clone is one nucleotide away. Different DNA sequences within this sample yield the same CDR3. The chain uses TRBV6-2 or TRBV6-3 and TRBJ1-6; perhaps TRBD1 as D (6 bases). Trimming cost V 3 bases and J 10 bases, with 10 bases left between them. The CDR3 covers 13 residues. CDR1 and CDR2 (germline): MNHEY, SVGEGT. CDR3 in amino acids: CASSYRGRSPLHF. CDR3 DNA sequence: TGTGCCAGCAGTTATCGGGGGCGCTCACCCCTCCACTTT.

This clone came up many times. The gene calls are TRBV20-1 and TRBJ2-3, with a possible D match to TRBD2 (5 bases). This CDR3 has 14 amino acids. V lost 3 bases and J lost 2, with 12 bases in between. CDR1 and CDR2 from the germline V gene are DFQATT and SNEGSKA (reference sequence). CDR3 sequence (DNA): TGCAGTGCTAGTCCCCGGGAATCCACAGATACGCAGTATTTT. Its protein is CSASPRESTDTQYF.